The clone carrying this T cell receptor (beta chain) was seen repeatedly, ten times or more. Its antigen is still unknown. A universal primer site and UMIs were added as TCR cDNA was made by 5'RACE template switching. MiXCR, run by TCRdb on the 5' RACE reads, gives a single entry per CDR3 protein. Counted here are around 310,000 distinct CDR3 sequences, around 4.5% occurring once; the ten biggest clones make up approximately 19%. Germline V gene lookup returns CDR1 SGDLS and CDR2 YYNGEE. V dropped 0 bases and J dropped 9; count of bases not matched to a gene: 8. The CDR3 is 14 residues long. This record belongs to a study of T cells after yellow fever vaccination. The study, taken as a whole, reports: Most primary-vaccination clones recurred post-booster (under 98% CD4, over 70% CD8). Abundant bulk-derived clonotypes could contaminate FACS-sorted repertoires.

Sequencing used PBMCs, obtained 15 days after the yellow fever booster vaccination. The TCR sequence derives from a young man who received the YFV17D yellow fever vaccine. V gene TRBV9 combines with J gene TRBJ2-7, with 8 bases aligning to TRBD2. The CDR3: CASSVDSAGGLQYF. The CDR3 DNA reads TGTGCCAGCAGCGTAGATTCTGCGGGGGGTTTGCAGTACTTC.